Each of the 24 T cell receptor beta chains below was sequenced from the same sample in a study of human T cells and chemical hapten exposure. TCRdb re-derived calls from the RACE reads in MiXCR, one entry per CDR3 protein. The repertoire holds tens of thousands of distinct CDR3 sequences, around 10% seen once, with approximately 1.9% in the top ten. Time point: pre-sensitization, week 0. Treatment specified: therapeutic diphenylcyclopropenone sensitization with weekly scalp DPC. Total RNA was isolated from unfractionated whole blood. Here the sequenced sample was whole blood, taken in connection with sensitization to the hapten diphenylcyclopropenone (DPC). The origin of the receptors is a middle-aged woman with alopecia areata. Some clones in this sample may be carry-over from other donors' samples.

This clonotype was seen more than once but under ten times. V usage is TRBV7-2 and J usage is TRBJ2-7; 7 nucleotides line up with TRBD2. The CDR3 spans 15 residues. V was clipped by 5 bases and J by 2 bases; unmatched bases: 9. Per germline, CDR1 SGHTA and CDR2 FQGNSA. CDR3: CASSPYSGPTYEQYF. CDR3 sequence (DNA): TGTGCCAGCAGCCCCTATAGCGGGCCCACCTACGAGCAGTACTTC. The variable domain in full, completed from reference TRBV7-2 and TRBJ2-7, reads GAGVSQSPSNKVTEKGKDVELRCDPISGHTALYWYRQSLGQGLEFLIYFQGNSAPDKSGLPSDRFSAERTGGSVSTLTIQRTQQEDSAVYLCASSPYSGPTYEQYFGPGTRLTVT.

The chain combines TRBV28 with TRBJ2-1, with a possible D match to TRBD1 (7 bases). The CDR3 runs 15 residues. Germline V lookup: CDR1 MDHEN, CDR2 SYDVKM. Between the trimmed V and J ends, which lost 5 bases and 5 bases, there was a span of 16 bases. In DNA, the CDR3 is TGTGCCAGCAGTAACCCAGGGGGGCCAGACAATGAGCAGTTCTTC. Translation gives CASSNPGGPDNEQFF. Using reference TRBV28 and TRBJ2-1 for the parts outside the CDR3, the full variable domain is DVKVTQSSRYLVKRTGEKVFLECVQDMDHENMFWYRQDPGLGLRLIYFSYDVKMKEKGDIPEGYSVSREKKERFSLILESASTNQTSMYLCASSNPGGPDNEQFFGPGTRLTVL.

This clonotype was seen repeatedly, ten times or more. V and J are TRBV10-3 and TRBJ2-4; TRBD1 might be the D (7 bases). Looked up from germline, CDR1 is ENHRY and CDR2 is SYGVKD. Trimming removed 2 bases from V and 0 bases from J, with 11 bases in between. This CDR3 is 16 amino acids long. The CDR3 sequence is CAISEGGGLAKNIQYF. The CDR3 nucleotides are TGTGCCATCAGTGAGGGAGGGGGCCTAGCCAAAAACATTCAGTACTTC.

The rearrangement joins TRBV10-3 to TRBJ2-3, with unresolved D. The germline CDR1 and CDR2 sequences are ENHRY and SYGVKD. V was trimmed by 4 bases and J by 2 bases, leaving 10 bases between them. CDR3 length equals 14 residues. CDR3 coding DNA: TGTGCCATCAGTGTCTCGACGGACACAGATACGCAGTATTTT. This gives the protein CAISVSTDTDTQYF.

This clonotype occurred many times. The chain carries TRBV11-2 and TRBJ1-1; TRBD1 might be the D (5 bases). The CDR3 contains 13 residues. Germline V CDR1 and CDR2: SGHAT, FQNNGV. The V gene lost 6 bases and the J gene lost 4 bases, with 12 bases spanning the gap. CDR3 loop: CASRQDIFTEAFF. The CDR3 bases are TGTGCCAGCAGACAGGACATTTTCACTGAAGCTTTCTTT.

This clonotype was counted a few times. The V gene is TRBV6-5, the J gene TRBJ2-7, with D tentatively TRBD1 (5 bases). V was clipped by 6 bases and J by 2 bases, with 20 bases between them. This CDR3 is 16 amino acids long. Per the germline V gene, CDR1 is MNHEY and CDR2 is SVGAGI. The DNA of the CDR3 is TGTGCCAGCAGCCAACGGGTCAGGGATATAACCTACGAGCAGTACTTC. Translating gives CASSQRVRDITYEQYF.

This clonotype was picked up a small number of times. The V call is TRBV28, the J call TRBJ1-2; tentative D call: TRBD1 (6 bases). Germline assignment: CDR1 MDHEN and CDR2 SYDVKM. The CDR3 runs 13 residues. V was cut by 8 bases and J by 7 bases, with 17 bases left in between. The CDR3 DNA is TGTGCCAGCCTAAGCACAGGGTCAGGTGGCTACACCTTC. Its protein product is CASLSTGSGGYTF.

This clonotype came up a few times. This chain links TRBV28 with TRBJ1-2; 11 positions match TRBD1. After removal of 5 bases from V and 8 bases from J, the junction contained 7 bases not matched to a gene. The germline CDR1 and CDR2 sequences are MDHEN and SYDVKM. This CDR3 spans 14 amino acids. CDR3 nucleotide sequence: TGTGCCAGCAGTCCCGGCGGACAGGGGGCCGGCTACACCTTC. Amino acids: CASSPGGQGAGYTF.

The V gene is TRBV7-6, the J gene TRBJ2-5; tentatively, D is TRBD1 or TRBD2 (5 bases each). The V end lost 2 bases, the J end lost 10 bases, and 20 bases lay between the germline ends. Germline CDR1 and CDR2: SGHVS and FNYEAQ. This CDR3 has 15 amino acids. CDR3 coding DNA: TGTGCCAGCAGCTTATCTACAGGAACTCTTGCGGGCCAGTACTTC. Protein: CASSLSTGTLAGQYF.

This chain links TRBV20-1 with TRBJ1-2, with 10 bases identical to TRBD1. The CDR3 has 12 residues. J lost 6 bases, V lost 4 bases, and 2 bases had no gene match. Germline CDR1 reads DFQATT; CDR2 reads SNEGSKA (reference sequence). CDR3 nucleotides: TGCAGTGCTAACGGACAGGGGGATGGCTACACCTTC. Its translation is CSANGQGDGYTF.

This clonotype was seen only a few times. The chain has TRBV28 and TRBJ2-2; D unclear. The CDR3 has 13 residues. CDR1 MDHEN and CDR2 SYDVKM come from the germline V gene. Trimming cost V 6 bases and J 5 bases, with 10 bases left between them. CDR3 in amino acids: CASRGWGTGELFF. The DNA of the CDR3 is TGTGCCAGCAGGGGGTGGGGAACCGGGGAGCTGTTTTTT.

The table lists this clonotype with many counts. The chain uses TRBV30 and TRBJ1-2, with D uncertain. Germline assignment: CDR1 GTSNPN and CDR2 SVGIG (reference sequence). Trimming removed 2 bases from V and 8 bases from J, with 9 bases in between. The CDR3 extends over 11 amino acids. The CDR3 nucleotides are TGTGCCTGGAGTCCTCAGGTCGGCTACACCTTC. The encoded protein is CAWSPQVGYTF.

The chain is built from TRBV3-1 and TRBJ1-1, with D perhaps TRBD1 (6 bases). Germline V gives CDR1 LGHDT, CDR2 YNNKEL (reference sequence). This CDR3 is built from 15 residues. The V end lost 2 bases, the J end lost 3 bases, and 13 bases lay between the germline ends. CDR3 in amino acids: CASSQWGGVDTEAFF. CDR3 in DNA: TGTGCCAGCAGCCAATGGGGGGGCGTGGACACTGAAGCTTTCTTT.

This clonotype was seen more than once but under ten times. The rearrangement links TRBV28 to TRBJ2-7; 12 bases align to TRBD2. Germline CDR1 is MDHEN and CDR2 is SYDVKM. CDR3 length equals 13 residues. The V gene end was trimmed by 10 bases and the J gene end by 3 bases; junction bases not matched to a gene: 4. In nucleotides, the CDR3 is TGTGCCACCAGGACTAGCGGGAACTACGAGCAGTACTTC. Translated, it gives CATRTSGNYEQYF.

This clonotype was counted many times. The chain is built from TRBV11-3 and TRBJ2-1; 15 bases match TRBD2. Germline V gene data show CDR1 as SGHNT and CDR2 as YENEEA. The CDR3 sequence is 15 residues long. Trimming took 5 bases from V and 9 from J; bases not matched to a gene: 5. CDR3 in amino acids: CASSRTSGGAGEQFF. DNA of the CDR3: TGTGCCAGCAGCAGGACTAGCGGGGGGGCAGGTGAGCAGTTCTTC.

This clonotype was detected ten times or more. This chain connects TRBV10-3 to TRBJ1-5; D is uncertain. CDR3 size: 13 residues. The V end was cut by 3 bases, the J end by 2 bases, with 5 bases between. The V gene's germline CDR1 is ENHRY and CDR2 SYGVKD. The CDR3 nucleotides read TGTGCCATCAGTGACGGTGGCAATCAGCCCCAGCATTTT. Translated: CAISDGGNQPQHF.

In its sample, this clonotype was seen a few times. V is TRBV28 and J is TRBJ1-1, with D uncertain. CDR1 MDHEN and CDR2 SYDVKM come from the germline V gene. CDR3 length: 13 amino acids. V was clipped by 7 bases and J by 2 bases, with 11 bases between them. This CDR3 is CASTLSGNTEAFF. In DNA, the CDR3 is TGTGCCAGCACCCTTAGTGGCAACACTGAAGCTTTCTTT.

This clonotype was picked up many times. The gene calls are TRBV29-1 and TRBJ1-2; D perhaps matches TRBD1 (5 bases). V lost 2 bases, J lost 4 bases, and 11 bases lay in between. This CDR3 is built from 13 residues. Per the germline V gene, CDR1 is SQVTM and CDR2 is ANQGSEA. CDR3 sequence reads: CSVETGVGYGYTF. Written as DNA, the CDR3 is TGCAGCGTTGAAACAGGAGTAGGCTATGGCTACACCTTC.

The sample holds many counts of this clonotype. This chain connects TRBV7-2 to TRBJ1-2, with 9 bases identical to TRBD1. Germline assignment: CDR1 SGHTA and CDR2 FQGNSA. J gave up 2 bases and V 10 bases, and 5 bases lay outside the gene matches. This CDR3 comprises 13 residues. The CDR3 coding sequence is TGTGCCACTACCGGACAGGGGAACTATGGCTACACCTTC. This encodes CATTGQGNYGYTF.

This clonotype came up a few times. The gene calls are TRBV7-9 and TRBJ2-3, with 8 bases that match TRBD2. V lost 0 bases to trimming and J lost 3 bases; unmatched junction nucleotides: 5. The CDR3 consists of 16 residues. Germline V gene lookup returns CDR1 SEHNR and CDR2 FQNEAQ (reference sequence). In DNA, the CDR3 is TGTGCCAGCAGCTTAGCTGCGGGACTAGTTACAGATACGCAGTATTTT. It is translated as CASSLAAGLVTDTQYF.

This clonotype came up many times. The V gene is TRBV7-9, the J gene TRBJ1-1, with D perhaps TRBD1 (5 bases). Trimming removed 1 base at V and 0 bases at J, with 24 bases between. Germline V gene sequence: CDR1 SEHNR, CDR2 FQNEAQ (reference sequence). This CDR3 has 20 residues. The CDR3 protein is CASSLVRRQGSPLLNTEAFF. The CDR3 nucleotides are TGTGCCAGCAGCTTAGTTCGTAGGCAGGGTAGCCCCCTCCTGAACACTGAAGCTTTCTTT.

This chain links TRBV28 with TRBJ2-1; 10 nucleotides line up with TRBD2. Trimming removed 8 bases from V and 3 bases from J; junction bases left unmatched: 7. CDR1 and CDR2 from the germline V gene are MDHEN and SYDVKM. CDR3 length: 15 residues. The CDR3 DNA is TGTGCCAGCCCCTCTAGCGGGAGCAACTACAATGAGCAGTTCTTC. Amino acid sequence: CASPSSGSNYNEQFF.

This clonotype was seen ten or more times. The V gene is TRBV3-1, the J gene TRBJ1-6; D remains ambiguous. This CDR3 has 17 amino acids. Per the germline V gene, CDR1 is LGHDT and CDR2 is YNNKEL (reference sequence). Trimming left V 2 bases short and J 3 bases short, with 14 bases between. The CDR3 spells CASSQTSASDYNSPLHF. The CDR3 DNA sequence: TGTGCCAGCAGCCAAACGTCGGCTTCTGACTATAATTCACCCCTCCACTTT. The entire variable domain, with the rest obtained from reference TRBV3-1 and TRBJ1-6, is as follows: DTAVSQTPKYLVTQMGNDKSIKCEQNLGHDTMYWYKQDSKKFLKIMFSYNNKELIINETVPNRFSPKSPDKAHLNLHINSLELGDSAVYFCASSQTSASDYNSPLHFGNGTRLTVT.

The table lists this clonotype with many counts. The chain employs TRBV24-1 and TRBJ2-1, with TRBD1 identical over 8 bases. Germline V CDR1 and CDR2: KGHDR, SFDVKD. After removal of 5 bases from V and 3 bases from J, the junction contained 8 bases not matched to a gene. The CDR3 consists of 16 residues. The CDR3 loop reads CATSVVGTGDYNEQFF. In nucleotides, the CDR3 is TGTGCCACCAGTGTTGTAGGGACAGGAGACTACAATGAGCAGTTCTTC.